The T cell receptor beta chain described here comes from a study of blood T cell repertoires in COVID-19. Across the study: Material from acute and convalescent COVID-19 was sourced from the United States, Italy and Spain.

This CDR3 comprises 13 residues. CDR1 MNHEY and CDR2 SVGAGI come from the germline V gene. V lost 8 bases and J lost 2; bases outside the gene matches: 5. Participant-reported clinical history was the basis for cohort assignment. Assay: immunoSEQ multiplex PCR; the TCRdb copy retains only in-frame clones and omits some. Of over 300,000 clones in the sample, roughly 85% were seen once. This clone showed up just a few times. This sample includes further DNA sequences coding for the same CDR3. The sequence came from a woman between 25 and 40 years old who had recovered from COVID-19. Specimen: PBMCs or T cells enriched from blood (not recorded which). The J gene is TRBJ1-1, the V gene TRBV6-5; 7 nucleotides align to TRBD1. Here the CDR3 reads CASSYRGNTEAFF. As DNA, the CDR3 is TGTGCCAGCTCATACAGGGGCAACACTGAAGCTTTCTTT.